This T cell receptor (beta chain) was observed in a study of T cells in Graves' hyperthyroidism and ophthalmopathy. The CDR3 regions of TCR beta were amplified from RNA transcripts. The study used the HTBI primer set for a first-round RT-PCR of the TCR CDR3. TCRdb re-analysed the multiplex PCR reads in MiXCR, keeping a single row per CDR3 protein. Of about 300,000 distinct CDR3 sequences listed, roughly 18% are singletons. V was pared by 3 bases and J by 5 bases, with 7 bases of the junction left unmatched. The CDR3 is made up of 15 amino acids. The V gene's germline CDR1 is LGHDT and CDR2 YNNKEL (reference sequence). This clonotype has a count of ten or more. Its antigen remains unidentified. It was approximately 9.7 ml of fresh peripheral blood that supplied the PBMCs. General study findings and limits: Most expanded thyroid clonotypes above 0.001 recurred in blood.

The TCR originated in a man in his fifties with Graves' ophthalmopathy. Sequencing used blood. The V call is TRBV3-1, the J call TRBJ2-5; 9 nucleotides line up with TRBD2. The chain's CDR3 is CASSHVAGVQETQYF. The CDR3 region has the DNA TGTGCCAGCAGCCACGTAGCGGGAGTTCAGGAGACCCAGTACTTC.